Presented here are 22 T cell receptor beta chains from one specimen sequenced in a study of human T cells and chemical hapten exposure. Time point defined: healthy volunteer bleed at 2 weeks. The authors' total RNA extraction used unfractionated whole blood. TCRdb reanalysed the RACE reads using MiXCR and keeps one entry per CDR3 protein. The sample records tens of thousands of distinct CDR3 sequences, about 8.6% being singletons. Sequenced material: whole blood. Receptors originate from a female donor in good health. Some clones in this sample may be carry-over from other donors' samples.

The genes are TRBV2 and TRBJ2-3, with TRBD1 as a possible D gene (5 bases). This CDR3 is 17 amino acids long. Germline assignment: CDR1 SNHLY and CDR2 FYNNEI. V was trimmed by 1 base and J by 6 bases, leaving 20 bases between them. The CDR3 region is CASSEDFGAGFPDTQYF. The CDR3 bases are TGTGCCAGCAGTGAAGATTTTGGGGCAGGGTTCCCCGATACGCAGTATTTT. Variable domain in full (rest from reference TRBV2 and TRBJ2-3): EPEVTQTPSHQVTQMGQEVILRCVPISNHLYFYWYRQILGQKVEFLVSFYNNEISEKSEIFDDQFSVERPDGSNFTLKIRSTKLEDSAMYFCASSEDFGAGFPDTQYFGPGTRLTVL.

This clonotype was recorded many times. The chain is built from TRBV24-1 and TRBJ2-5, with D perhaps TRBD1 (6 bases). This CDR3 is built from 11 residues. The germline CDR1 and CDR2 sequences are KGHDR and SFDVKD. Trimming stripped 9 bases from V and 3 bases from J, with 7 bases between. The CDR3 region is CATHREETQYF. For the CDR3, the DNA is TGTGCCACCCACAGGGAAGAGACCCAGTACTTC.

This clonotype was seen only a few times. The chain has TRBV10-3 and TRBJ1-3; 10 bases agree with TRBD1. This CDR3 comprises 14 residues. V gave up 6 bases and J gave up 4 bases; unmatched junction bases: 3. The germline gives CDR1 ENHRY, CDR2 SYGVKD. The DNA for the CDR3 is TGTGCCATCAGAGGGACAGGGGACGGAAACACCATATATTTT. Translated, it gives CAIRGTGDGNTIYF.

This clonotype was seen many times. The V gene is TRBV28, the J gene TRBJ1-1; D not resolved. Germline values: CDR1 MDHEN, CDR2 SYDVKM. There are 13 residues in the CDR3. Between the trimmed V and J ends, which lost 6 bases and 9 bases, there was a span of 17 bases. The CDR3 DNA follows: TGTGCCAGCAGCCTCACCGCGCCTCCCCAAGCTTTCTTT. As protein: CASSLTAPPQAFF.

CDR3 loop: CASSNRSSYEQYF. The CDR3 bases are TGTGCCAGCAGCAACAGGAGCTCCTACGAGCAGTACTTC. The chain is built from TRBV13 and TRBJ2-7; possible D gene TRBD1, 5 bases. The V end lost 5 bases, the J end lost 0 bases, and 8 bases lay between the germline ends. In germline, CDR1 is PRHDT, CDR2 FYEKMQ (reference sequence). This CDR3 comprises 13 residues.

The rearrangement joins TRBV20-1 to TRBJ1-2; unclear D gene. Trimming shortened V by 0 bases and J by 4 bases, and 15 bases separated the two germline ends. CDR1 and CDR2 (germline): DFQATT, SNEGSKA (reference sequence). The length of the CDR3 is 15 residues. CDR3: CSARDSGREGYGYTF. The CDR3 bases are TGCAGTGCTAGAGATTCTGGAAGGGAAGGCTATGGCTACACCTTC.

This rearrangement joins TRBV4-1 to TRBJ1-5, with D possibly being TRBD1 (5 bases). There are 19 residues in the CDR3. Germline CDR1 MGHRA, CDR2 YSYEKL. The V end lost 4 bases, the J end lost 0 bases, and 22 bases lay between the germline ends. The CDR3 sequence: CASSPLGGLHDNSNQPQHF. For the CDR3, the DNA is TGCGCCAGCAGCCCGTTGGGGGGACTGCACGACAATAGCAATCAGCCCCAGCATTTT.

In its sample, this clonotype was seen a few times. The chain couples TRBV29-1 to TRBJ1-1; 10 nucleotides agree with TRBD1. Germline V lookup: CDR1 SQVTM, CDR2 ANQGSEA. V trimming: 4 bases; J trimming: 5 bases; junction bases outside the gene matches: 16. The CDR3 spans 17 residues. CDR3 loop: CSVVGTGDLKGETEAFF. CDR3 nucleotide sequence: TGCAGCGTTGTCGGGACAGGGGACCTAAAAGGAGAAACTGAAGCTTTCTTT.

The V call is TRBV28, the J call TRBJ2-7, with D perhaps matching TRBD2 (6 bases). CDR1 and CDR2 from the germline V gene are MDHEN and SYDVKM. This CDR3 has 14 residues. Trimming shortened V by 5 bases and J by 3 bases, and 14 bases separated the two germline ends. CDR3 region: CASSTGPGDYEQYF. The CDR3 coding sequence is TGTGCCAGCAGTACGGGGCCGGGGGACTACGAGCAGTACTTC.

As for this clonotype: Germline is not matched at one junction end, which may reflect a read error. The chain links TRBV3-1 to TRBJ1-2; D is perhaps TRBD1 (6 bases). The CDR3 has 17 residues. CDR1 and CDR2 from the germline V gene are LGHDT and YNNKEL (reference sequence). CDR3 residues: CTSSPLPDRELNYGYTF. In DNA, the CDR3 is TGTACCAGCAGCCCCCTACCGGACAGAGAGCTAAACTATGGCTACACCTTC. The complete variable domain, with remaining parts taken from reference TRBV3-1 and TRBJ1-2, reads DTAVSQTPKYLVTQMGNDKSIKCEQNLGHDTMYWYKQDSKKFLKIMFSYNNKELIINETVPNRFSPKSPDKAHLNLHINSLELGDSAVYFCTSSPLPDRELNYGYTFGSGTRLTVV.

V and J are TRBV6-6 and TRBJ2-1; D is perhaps TRBD1 (6 bases). The CDR3 runs to 16 residues. V shed 7 bases and J shed 8 bases, with 24 bases lying between them. Germline values: CDR1 MNHNY, CDR2 SVGAGI (reference sequence). The CDR3 sequence: CASTQPGTKTTDEQFF. The CDR3 DNA reads TGTGCCAGCACCCAACCCGGGACAAAAACGACCGATGAGCAGTTCTTC.

V gene TRBV19 combines with J gene TRBJ2-2, with no clear D. V gave up 7 bases and J gave up 6 bases, with 6 bases separating them. This CDR3 spans 11 amino acids. Germline CDR1 LNHDA, CDR2 SQIVND (reference sequence). CDR3 sequence (DNA): TGTGCCAGTATTGCTCCCGGGGAGCTGTTTTTT. It yields the protein CASIAPGELFF.

This clonotype occurred many times. This chain connects TRBV7-3 to TRBJ1-1, with D maybe TRBD1 (5 bases). Germline V gene data show CDR1 as SGHTA and CDR2 as FQGTGA. Trimming stripped 1 base from V and 7 bases from J, with 10 bases between. The CDR3 totals 13 residues. The CDR3, as DNA: TGTGCCAGCAGCTTAATAGGGGACGGTGAAGCTTTCTTT. Its protein product is CASSLIGDGEAFF.

This chain joins TRBV24-1 and TRBJ2-1; 14 nucleotides match TRBD2. Germline V gene lookup returns CDR1 KGHDR and CDR2 SFDVKD. V trimming: 4 bases; J trimming: 3 bases; junction bases outside the gene matches: 7. The CDR3 covers 18 residues. The DNA of the CDR3 is TGTGCCACCAGTGACCCCGGACTAGCGGGAGGTGTCTACAATGAGCAGTTCTTC. Translation: CATSDPGLAGGVYNEQFF.

In regard to this clonotype: Since a much larger clone is just one base distant, this may be a read error. In this CDR3 the conserved last residue, phenylalanine or tryptophan, is missing, so a read error is likely. CDR3 DNA sequence: TGTGCCAGCAGTATCCGGGACCCACGGGGAGAGACCCAGTACCTC. Translating it yields CASSIRDPRGETQYL. This chain uses TRBV12-3 or TRBV12-4 with TRBJ2-5; D is perhaps TRBD1 or TRBD2 (5 bases each). The CDR3 covers 15 residues. V shed 5 bases and J shed 4 bases, with 17 bases lying between them.

This clonotype appeared many times. The chain combines TRBV4-3 with TRBJ2-3; tentatively, D is TRBD1 or TRBD2 (5 bases each). The CDR3 has 17 residues. CDR1 LGHNA and CDR2 YSLEER come from the germline V gene. The V end was cut by 4 bases, the J end by 2 bases, with 19 bases between. The CDR3 sequence: CASSPQRGRRYTDTQYF. CDR3 bases: TGCGCCAGCAGCCCTCAAAGGGGACGGCGCTACACAGATACGCAGTATTTT.

At least ten counts were recorded for this clonotype. The chain joins TRBV5-5 to TRBJ2-7; D may be TRBD2 (5 bases). V lost 2 bases and J lost 2, with 11 bases in between. CDR3 length: 14 amino acids. Germline CDR1 and CDR2: SGHKS and YYEKEE (reference sequence). The CDR3: CASSFFGITYEQYF. CDR3 nucleotides: TGTGCCAGCAGCTTCTTCGGGATTACCTACGAGCAGTACTTC.

This clonotype was recorded many times. The CDR3 spells CASRASGSEALSSYEQYF. The CDR3 nucleotides are TGTGCCAGCAGGGCTAGCGGGAGCGAGGCGCTCAGCTCCTACGAGCAGTACTTC. V usage is TRBV2 and J usage is TRBJ2-7; 10 bases are shared with TRBD2. Germline V CDR1 and CDR2: SNHLY, FYNNEI. The CDR3 is made up of 18 amino acids. V shed 6 bases and J 0 bases; nucleotides not matched to a gene: 14.

Many counts were recorded for this clonotype. The rearrangement joins TRBV6-2 or TRBV6-3 to TRBJ1-2; no clear D gene. The CDR3 is 13 residues long. Germline CDR1 is MNHEY and CDR2 is SVGEGT. The V and J ends lost 6 bases and 4 bases respectively, with 12 bases between them. CDR3 in amino acids: CASSRSESYGYTF. CDR3 sequence (DNA): TGTGCCAGCAGCCGCAGCGAAAGCTATGGCTACACCTTC.

The rearrangement joins TRBV7-8 to TRBJ1-1; D gene unclear. The CDR3 consists of 11 residues. V lost 4 bases and J 3 bases, leaving 3 bases between the germline ends. The germline V gene encodes CDR1 SGHVS and CDR2 FQNEAQ. CDR3 region: CASSWDTEAFF. The DNA of the CDR3 is TGTGCCAGCAGCTGGGACACTGAAGCTTTCTTT. Filled out from reference TRBV7-8 and TRBJ1-1, the complete variable domain reads GAGVSQSPRYKVAKRGQDVALRCDPISGHVSLFWYQQALGQGPEFLTYFQNEAQLDKSGLPSDRFFAERPEGSVSTLKIQRTQQEDSAVYLCASSWDTEAFFGQGTRLTVV.

This clonotype was observed a handful of times. The genes are TRBV14 and TRBJ2-7, with 7 positions matching TRBD1. V trimming: 3 bases; J trimming: 4 bases; junction bases outside the gene matches: 6. Germline CDR1 SGHDN, CDR2 FVKESK. The CDR3 loop spans 14 amino acids. The CDR3 reads CASSHSTGLYEQYF. The CDR3 region has the DNA TGTGCCAGCAGCCATTCGACAGGGCTGTACGAGCAGTACTTC.

This clonotype was seen more than once but under ten times. This chain links TRBV12-3 or TRBV12-4 with TRBJ2-5; no firm D call. CDR3 size: 13 residues. Trimming removed 5 bases from V and 2 bases from J, with 9 bases in between. The CDR3 DNA follows: TGTGCCAGCAGTCCCCGAAGGCAAGAGACCCAGTACTTC. Protein product: CASSPRRQETQYF.